The 14 T cell receptor beta chains below were found in one sample sequenced in a study of blood T cells in healthy people across ages. Primed by a sample-barcoded 5' primer and a J-beta primer mix, a second PCR proceeded for 7 to 11 cycles. Each CDR3 protein is one row after TCRdb ran MiXCR on the 5' RACE reads. The table shows over 1.5 million distinct CDR3 sequences, with 49% occurring only once. Sample: blood. These TCRs come from a woman aged 35 to 49 in good health.

This clonotype was detected a few times. Here the CDR3 DNA reads TGCGCCAGCAGCACGGCAGGGGCCTACGAGCAGTACTTC. It codes for CASSTAGAYEQYF. The chain uses TRBV5-1 and TRBJ2-7; a weak D match, TRBD1 (6 bases). Germline values: CDR1 SGHRS, CDR2 YFSETQ. This CDR3 has 13 amino acids. The ends were cut back, 4 bases at V and 2 bases at J, with 10 bases in the middle.

The rearrangement links TRBV20-1 to TRBJ2-1, with 10 positions matching TRBD2. This CDR3 comprises 16 residues. Trimming at V came to 2 bases and at J to 3 bases, leaving 7 bases not matched to a gene. The germline CDR1 and CDR2 sequences are DFQATT and SNEGSKA (reference sequence). The CDR3 loop is CSARMLAGVGYNEQFF. In DNA form, the CDR3 reads TGCAGTGCTAGAATGCTAGCGGGAGTCGGCTACAATGAGCAGTTCTTC.

J is TRBJ2-7 and V is TRBV7-2; 7 bases are a match to TRBD1. Germline V gene data show CDR1 as SGHTA and CDR2 as FQGNSA. The CDR3 runs 16 residues. V dropped 0 bases and J dropped 2; count of bases not matched to a gene: 7. The CDR3: CASSLASGTATYEQYF. For the CDR3, the DNA is TGTGCCAGCAGCTTAGCCTCCGGGACAGCCACCTACGAGCAGTACTTC.

The V gene is TRBV4-3, the J gene TRBJ1-4, with 8 bases aligning to TRBD1. The CDR3 loop spans 21 amino acids. Germline values: CDR1 LGHNA, CDR2 YSLEER. Trimming removed 0 bases from V and 7 bases from J; junction bases left unmatched: 22. The DNA of the CDR3 is TGCGCCAGCAGCCAAGATGCACTTTCGCCTCTCTCAGGGGGCGCGGGTGAAAAACTGTTTTTT. It is translated as CASSQDALSPLSGGAGEKLFF.

The chain's CDR3 is CASINGDTQYF. CDR3 bases: TGCGCCAGCATAAATGGAGATACGCAGTATTTT. This rearrangement joins TRBV10-2 to TRBJ2-3; D remains unclear. V lost 7 bases to trimming and J lost 5 bases, with 7 bases between them. Germline assignment: CDR1 WSHSY and CDR2 SAAADI. The CDR3 is 11 amino acids.

This clonotype was recorded a few times. V and J are TRBV7-6 and TRBJ2-1, with 7 bases fitting TRBD1. The ends lost 5 bases at V and 4 bases at J; junction bases unmatched: 14. Germline V gene lookup returns CDR1 SGHVS and CDR2 FNYEAQ. CDR3 length equals 17 residues. The CDR3 DNA reads TGTGCCAGCAGCCCGTCCACAGGGGCACCCCTATACAATGAGCAGTTCTTC. Translation gives CASSPSTGAPLYNEQFF.

This clonotype was seen more than once but under ten times. This chain uses TRBV4-2 with TRBJ2-7; D not certain. Per the germline V gene, CDR1 is LGHNA and CDR2 is YNFKEQ. The V end lost 2 bases, the J end lost 6 bases, and 5 bases lay between the germline ends. The CDR3 is 11 residues long. CDR3 sequence (DNA): TGTGCCAGCAGCCAATTCGGCGAGCAGTACTTC. Translated, it gives CASSQFGEQYF.

The rearrangement uses TRBV27 and TRBJ1-2; 9 nucleotides line up with TRBD1. The CDR3 extends over 16 amino acids. Germline V gives CDR1 MNHEY, CDR2 SMNVEV (reference sequence). V dropped 6 bases and J dropped 1; count of bases not matched to a gene: 9. CDR3 in DNA: TGTGCCAGCAGGCGCGGTCAGGACAGGGGTAACTATGGCTACACCTTC. It translates to CASRRGQDRGNYGYTF.

This clonotype was seen a few times. This chain joins TRBV20-1 and TRBJ1-2; no definite D call. Germline V lookup: CDR1 DFQATT, CDR2 SNEGSKA (reference sequence). V was clipped by 3 bases and J by 4 bases, with 6 bases between them. The CDR3 runs to 11 residues. The CDR3 is CSASDRYGYTF. As DNA, the CDR3 is TGCAGTGCTAGTGACCGCTATGGCTACACCTTC.

The rearrangement links TRBV6-6 to TRBJ1-2; D gene unclear. The germline CDR1 and CDR2 sequences are MNHNY and SVGAGI (reference sequence). Trimming shortened V by 7 bases and J by 0 bases, and 9 bases separated the two germline ends. CDR3 length equals 13 residues. CDR3 sequence: CASMLASNYGYTF. In DNA form, the CDR3 reads TGTGCCAGCATGTTAGCGTCTAACTATGGCTACACCTTC.

V gene TRBV6-2 or TRBV6-3 combines with J gene TRBJ2-3; TRBD2 agrees at 9 bases. The CDR3 sequence is 14 residues long. Germline loops: CDR1 MNHEY, CDR2 SVGEGT. J lost 4 bases, V lost 9 bases, and 8 bases had no gene match. This CDR3 reads CASLPSGASDTQYF. As DNA, the CDR3 is TGTGCCAGTTTGCCTAGCGGGGCTTCAGATACGCAGTATTTT.

The genes are TRBV7-3 and TRBJ2-3; D assignment may be TRBD1 or TRBD2 (6 bases each). The CDR3 loop spans 16 amino acids. V was pared by 3 bases and J by 2 bases, with 15 bases between. Germline V lookup: CDR1 SGHTA, CDR2 FQGTGA. CDR3 bases: TGTGCCAGCAGCTTCCAGCCCGGGGGCTACACAGATACGCAGTATTTT. Translation: CASSFQPGGYTDTQYF.

This chain connects TRBV20-1 to TRBJ1-5, with D perhaps matching TRBD1 (5 bases). V lost 1 base and J lost 4, with 14 bases in between. Germline V lookup: CDR1 DFQATT, CDR2 SNEGSKA (reference sequence). The CDR3 loop spans 15 amino acids. CDR3 in amino acids: CSARAPGPSNQPQHF. CDR3 DNA sequence: TGCAGTGCTAGAGCCCCAGGGCCTAGTAATCAGCCCCAGCATTTT.

The gene calls are TRBV7-3 and TRBJ2-5, with D maybe TRBD2 (7 bases). There are 16 residues in the CDR3. V was pared by 1 base and J by 5 bases, with 17 bases between. CDR1 and CDR2 (germline): SGHTA, FQGTGA. CDR3 loop: CASSLNFGGPEETQYF. CDR3 DNA: TGTGCCAGCAGCTTAAACTTCGGGGGGCCGGAGGAGACCCAGTACTTC.